This TCR beta chain was sequenced during a study of beta chain features in type 1 diabetes. The trim removed 5 bases at V and 3 bases at J, leaving 3 bases unmatched. The germline V gene encodes CDR1 LNHDA and CDR2 SQIVND (reference sequence). The CDR3 totals 14 residues. This clone ranks as medium-sized. Its antigen remains unidentified. Overall study findings and caveats: Significant though moderate, a shortening of TCRB CDR3s appeared in all four CD4+ subsets of Type 1 diabetes patients.

As every portion of the isolated RNA was reverse transcribed, the sequencing read expressed TCRB transcripts. Some clones are missing from TCRdb's copy, which holds only in-frame ones; the method was immunoSEQ multiplex PCR. The table shows about 120,000 clones, with around 15% occurring only once. Source material: central memory CD4+ T cells from blood. The rearrangement links TRBV19 to TRBJ2-1; 8 positions agree with TRBD2. The origin of this receptor is a man aged 25 to 40 with type 1 diabetes. The CDR3 bases are TGTGCCAGTAGTGTAGCGGGGAACTACAATGAGCAGTTCTTC. Protein product: CASSVAGNYNEQFF. The full variable domain, in which reference TRBV19 and TRBJ2-1 provide the parts outside the CDR3, is DGGITQSPKYLFRKEGQNVTLSCEQNLNHDAMYWYRQDPGQGLRLIYYSQIVNDFQKGDIAEGYSVSREKKESFPLTVTSAQKNPTAFYLCASSVAGNYNEQFFGPGTRLTVL.